Following are 18 T cell receptor beta chains from one sample sequenced in a study of cytomegalovirus exposure and HLA in healthy donors. PCR primers comprised 60 Vbeta and 13 Jbeta primers. Clones were sequenced by immunoSEQ multiplex PCR, and TCRdb holds only the in-frame ones, with some missing. The data include about 150,000 clones; the top ten clones carry approximately 1.5%. The sample was PBMCs. The receptors here all came from a woman aged 50 to 65 in good health and CMV-seronegative.

The V call is TRBV28, the J call TRBJ2-1; D not certain. V was pared by 4 bases and J by 0 bases, with 7 bases between. CDR3 length: 14 amino acids. Per the germline V gene, CDR1 is MDHEN and CDR2 is SYDVKM. The CDR3 DNA reads TGTGCCAGCAGTTCGGCAGGCTCCTACAATGAGCAGTTCTTC. It translates to CASSSAGSYNEQFF. Using reference TRBV28 and TRBJ2-1 for the parts outside the CDR3, the full variable domain is DVKVTQSSRYLVKRTGEKVFLECVQDMDHENMFWYRQDPGLGLRLIYFSYDVKMKEKGDIPEGYSVSREKKERFSLILESASTNQTSMYLCASSSAGSYNEQFFGPGTRLTVL.

The chain combines TRBV7-2 with TRBJ2-7, with TRBD1 matching 9 bases. Germline V CDR1 and CDR2: SGHTA, FQGNSA. The V segment lost 1 base and the J segment 3 bases; nucleotides outside the gene matches: 7. The CDR3 is 16 residues long. The CDR3 sequence: CASSLGDRAGDYEQYF. CDR3 in DNA: TGTGCCAGCAGCTTAGGGGACAGGGCAGGAGACTACGAGCAGTACTTC. Combining the CDR3 with reference TRBV7-2 and TRBJ2-7 gives the whole variable domain GAGVSQSPSNKVTEKGKDVELRCDPISGHTALYWYRQSLGQGLEFLIYFQGNSAPDKSGLPSDRFSAERTGGSVSTLTIQRTQQEDSAVYLCASSLGDRAGDYEQYFGPGTRLTVT.

The chain carries TRBV25-1 and TRBJ2-7, with TRBD1 matching over 7 bases. The CDR3 spans 16 residues. With 2 bases clipped from V and 5 bases from J, the junction kept 12 bases outside the gene matches. Germline V gene lookup returns CDR1 MGHDK and CDR2 SYGVNS. The DNA of the CDR3 is TGTGCCAGCAGTGAAGGGACGAGGCAGGGGGTCCACGAGCAGTACTTC. It encodes CASSEGTRQGVHEQYF.

The J gene is TRBJ2-2, the V gene TRBV4-3; 9 nucleotides agree with TRBD1. J was trimmed by 5 bases and V by 4 bases; bases with no gene match: 5. From germline, CDR1 is LGHNA and CDR2 YSLEER. The CDR3 covers 15 residues. The CDR3, as DNA: TGCGCCAGCAGCCTACGACAGGGGGGGACCGGGGAGCTGTTTTTT. This translates into CASSLRQGGTGELFF.

The rearrangement joins TRBV6-5 to TRBJ2-1, with 7 bases identical to TRBD2. Germline V gives CDR1 MNHEY, CDR2 SVGAGI. The CDR3 spans 13 residues. J lost 9 bases, V lost 4 bases, and 6 bases had no gene match. CDR3 amino acids: CASSWGRVGEQFF. The CDR3 region has the DNA TGTGCCAGCAGTTGGGGGAGGGTAGGTGAGCAGTTCTTC.

The V and J genes are TRBV9 and TRBJ2-7; 8 bases fit TRBD2. Germline assignment: CDR1 SGDLS and CDR2 YYNGEE. This CDR3 comprises 16 residues. Germline trimming cut 0 bases from V and 2 bases from J; bases unmatched to any gene: 7. DNA of the CDR3: TGTGCCAGCAGCGTAGCTATCGGGGGGGCGCCCTACGAGCAGTACTTC. Amino acids: CASSVAIGGAPYEQYF.

V is TRBV4-2 and J is TRBJ2-7; 7 bases match TRBD2. CDR1 is LGHNA, CDR2 YNFKEQ, per germline. This CDR3 comprises 14 residues. V lost 1 base and J lost 4; bases outside the gene matches: 4. CDR3 nucleotides: TGTGCCAGCAGCCAAGGGCTAGCGGTGTACGAGCAGTACTTC. Residues: CASSQGLAVYEQYF.

V gene TRBV4-1 combines with J gene TRBJ1-6; 8 bases line up with TRBD1. There are 16 residues in the CDR3. V dropped 4 bases and J dropped 5; count of bases not matched to a gene: 7. Germline CDR1 reads MGHRA; CDR2 reads YSYEKL. The chain's CDR3 is CASSRNGQGDNSPLHF. The CDR3 DNA is TGCGCCAGCAGCCGTAACGGACAGGGAGATAATTCACCCCTCCACTTT.

V usage is TRBV5-1 and J usage is TRBJ1-4; 12 bases are a match to TRBD1. V gave up 2 bases and J gave up 7 bases; unmatched junction bases: 6. The CDR3 has 16 residues. Germline CDR1 and CDR2: SGHRS and YFSETQ. The CDR3 here is CASSFGTGGYIEKLFF. CDR3 coding DNA: TGCGCCAGCAGCTTTGGGACAGGGGGCTATATTGAAAAACTGTTTTTT.

The J gene is TRBJ2-7, the V gene TRBV28, with 10 positions matching TRBD1. From germline, CDR1 is MDHEN and CDR2 SYDVKM. This CDR3 has 15 amino acids. Trimming cost V 4 bases and J 2 bases; bases outside gene matches: 5. The CDR3, as DNA: TGTGCCAGCAGTTACCCGGGACAGGGGACCTACGAGCAGTACTTC. It codes for CASSYPGQGTYEQYF.

The V and J genes are TRBV6-5 and TRBJ1-6; TRBD1 agrees at 7 bases. The CDR3 has 16 amino acids. Germline CDR1 MNHEY, CDR2 SVGAGI. Trimming at V came to 0 bases and at J to 9 bases, leaving 8 bases not matched to a gene. The CDR3, as DNA: TGTGCCAGCAGTTACTCAGCAGGGGGGAATAGTTCACCCCTCCACTTT. Residues: CASSYSAGGNSSPLHF.

This chain uses TRBV6-5 with TRBJ1-2; the D gene is possibly TRBD1 (5 bases). V lost 6 bases, J lost 0 bases, and 8 bases lay in between. Germline loops: CDR1 MNHEY, CDR2 SVGAGI. This CDR3 contains 13 residues. CDR3 nucleotides: TGTGCCAGCAGGGACACTTCTAACTATGGCTACACCTTC. Translation: CASRDTSNYGYTF.

This rearrangement joins TRBV5-1 to TRBJ1-2; no definite D call. Trimming left V 4 bases short and J 4 bases short, with 14 bases between. This CDR3 comprises 14 residues. Germline CDR1 reads SGHRS; CDR2 reads YFSETQ. CDR3 region: CASSPWSGTYGYTF. CDR3 DNA sequence: TGCGCCAGCAGCCCTTGGTCGGGAACCTATGGCTACACCTTC.

Points on this clone: One end of the junction is discordant with germline, which a read error may explain. The rearrangement links TRBV30 to TRBJ1-2; tentatively, D is TRBD1 (6 bases). The CDR3 sequence is 13 residues long. Germline CDR1 and CDR2: GTSNPN and SVGIG (reference sequence). DNA of the CDR3: TGTGCCTGGAGTGTACTGGGGACATATCCCGAGTTATTC. Translating it yields CAWSVLGTYPELF.

The rearrangement uses TRBV11-2 and TRBJ2-1; no clear D. Germline V gives CDR1 SGHAT, CDR2 FQNNGV. The CDR3 loop spans 11 amino acids. V lost 0 bases and J 16 bases, leaving 10 bases between the germline ends. CDR3 sequence (DNA): TGTGCCAGCAGCTTAGATTGGAGCAGTTTCTTC. Its protein product is CASSLDWSSFF.

The chain links TRBV7-2 to TRBJ1-2; 12 bases are a match to TRBD1. The CDR3 spans 15 residues. The V and J ends lost 5 bases and 6 bases, in that order; junction bases with no gene match: 7. Germline values: CDR1 SGHTA, CDR2 FQGNSA. The CDR3 nucleotides read TGTGCCAGCAGCCCAACCCGGGACAGGGGGCATGGCTACACCTTC. Amino acids: CASSPTRDRGHGYTF.

V is TRBV19 and J is TRBJ2-7; 13 bases are a match to TRBD2. The junction had 1 base not matched to a gene; V was cut back by 3 bases and J by 2 bases. The CDR3 length is 15 residues. CDR1 and CDR2 from the germline V gene are LNHDA and SQIVND (reference sequence). The CDR3 loop reads CASSMGLAGPYEQYF. The CDR3 DNA reads TGTGCCAGTAGTATGGGACTAGCGGGACCCTACGAGCAGTACTTC. The whole variable domain, filled in from reference TRBV19 and TRBJ2-7, reads DGGITQSPKYLFRKEGQNVTLSCEQNLNHDAMYWYRQDPGQGLRLIYYSQIVNDFQKGDIAEGYSVSREKKESFPLTVTSAQKNPTAFYLCASSMGLAGPYEQYFGPGTRLTVT.

The chain combines TRBV28 with TRBJ1-4; tentatively, D is TRBD1 (6 bases). Germline V CDR1 and CDR2: MDHEN, SYDVKM. Trimming pared 6 bases from V and 4 bases from J, leaving 12 bases between. The CDR3 has 14 amino acids. CDR3 in amino acids: CASSLDRYNEKLFF. CDR3 in DNA: TGTGCCAGCAGCCTAGACAGGTATAATGAAAAACTGTTTTTT.